This TCR beta chain was obtained from a study of high-grade serous ovarian cancer treatment subgroups. Points from the study as a whole: Without spatial data, bulk sequencing limits insight into HGSC tumor diversity.

Points on this clone: The antigen is unknown.

Here immunoSEQ multiplex PCR was the method, and the copy in TCRdb shows in-frame clones only, minus some. Here the sample spans over 4,500 clones, approximately 70% being singletons. Tumor tissue was taken before any definitive surgery or chemotherapy was given. Sequenced input: tumor tissue. This TCR derives from a human donor with high-grade serous ovarian cancer.

The CDR3 nucleotides read TGTGCCAGCAGCTTAATCGGCGGGGATCAGCCCCAGCATTTT. Protein product: CASSLIGGDQPQHF. The chain joins TRBV11-2 to TRBJ1-5; D call uncertain. The CDR3 is 14 residues long. Germline V gives CDR1 SGHAT, CDR2 FQNNGV. V was clipped by 2 bases and J by 5 bases, with 10 bases between them.